Listed below are T cell receptor beta chains from one sample, sequenced in a study of T cells after yellow fever vaccination. One entry per CDR3 protein results from TCRdb running MiXCR on the 5' RACE reads. The table lists about 58,000 distinct CDR3 sequences, about 5.6% of them singletons, with about a third in the top ten. This specimen consisted of PBMCs, either bulk or a sorted T-cell subset (CD4+, CD8+, memory, or dextramer-sorted; not recorded which), obtained on the day of the yellow fever booster vaccination. The receptors originated from a man aged 18 to 29 who received the YFV17D yellow fever vaccine. Each CDR3 is given with its conserved first and last residue. D genes are given only for firm matches. Size values are once, few and many counts, or a class for expanded clones, and some rows have none.

TRBV12-3/TRBV12-4	TRBJ1-2	NA	NA	CASSDTSANYGYTF	TGTGCCAGCAGCGACACATCAGCTAACTATGGCTACACCTTC
TRBV5-1	TRBJ2-5	NA	NA	CASSLNSGEETQYF	TGCGCCAGCAGCTTGAACTCGGGGGAAGAGACCCAGTACTTC
TRBV12-3/TRBV12-4	TRBJ2-3	NA	few	CASSFKSLIGDTQYF	TGTGCCAGCAGTTTTAAGAGTCTAATTGGAGATACGCAGTATTTT
TRBV12-3/TRBV12-4	TRBJ1-2	NA	many	CASSFTTGYGYTF	TGTGCCAGCAGTTTTACGACCGGTTATGGCTACACCTTC
TRBV19	TRBJ2-1	NA	few	CASRELGDNEQFF	TGTGCCAGTAGAGAACTAGGGGACAATGAGCAGTTCTTC
TRBV3-1	TRBJ1-5	NA	few	CASSRDSLNQPQHF	TGTGCCAGCAGCCGTGACAGCCTCAATCAGCCCCAGCATTTT
TRBV15	TRBJ2-5	NA	NA	CATSSQGSQETQYF	TGTGCCACCAGCTCACAGGGCAGCCAAGAGACCCAGTACTTC
TRBV7-9	TRBJ1-6	TRBD1	many	CASSKTGFNSPLHF	TGTGCCAGCAGCAAGACAGGGTTCAATTCACCCCTCCACTTT
TRBV20-1	TRBJ2-5	NA	many	CSGQLETQYF	TGCAGTGGTCAGTTGGAGACCCAGTACTTC
TRBV11-2	TRBJ2-4	NA	NA	CASSPGTLGAKNIQYF	TGTGCCAGCAGCCCTGGGACCTTGGGGGCCAAAAACATTCAGTACTTC
TRBV12-3/TRBV12-4	TRBJ2-3	TRBD1	many	CASSSRQGRDTQYF	TGTGCCAGCAGTTCTCGACAGGGGAGAGATACGCAGTATTTT
TRBV4-3	TRBJ2-6	NA	many	CASSQGSAGANVLTF	TGCGCCAGCAGCCAAGGTTCGGCTGGGGCCAACGTCCTGACTTTC
TRBV4-2	TRBJ2-7	TRBD1	many	CASSPSGQGVSHEQYF	TGTGCCAGCAGCCCCTCCGGACAGGGAGTGTCCCACGAGCAGTACTTC